Following are 18 T cell receptor beta chains from one sample sequenced in a study of blood T cell repertoires in COVID-19 (dated by TCRdb to 2020 to 2021). The library was made by the immunoSEQ multiplex PCR assay. The table comes from immuneACCESS by way of TCRdb, which keeps in-frame sequences with V and J called. Part of the clones is missing from these tables; in studies checked, under half for an unresolved V gene and the rest for unknown reasons. For this sample there are about 180,000 clones; 70% to 90% appear just once. The top ten clonotypes cover less than 6.5% of the sample. The sequenced sample was peripheral blood. The source is a woman between 45 and 65 years old with COVID-19, enrolled during active disease.

The chain combines TRBV6-5 with TRBJ1-1, with 7 bases aligning to TRBD1. V shed 7 bases, J shed 5 bases, and the junction held 7 bases outside the gene matches. CDR1 MNHEY and CDR2 SVGAGI come from the germline V gene. The CDR3 runs 13 residues. The CDR3 loop reads CASTRGGRTEAFF. The DNA of the CDR3 is TGTGCCAGCACCCGAGGGGGCCGGACTGAAGCTTTCTTT.

V gene TRBV7-6 combines with J gene TRBJ1-1; no firm D call. Germline V gives CDR1 SGHVS, CDR2 FNYEAQ. Between the trimmed V and J ends, which lost 1 base and 1 base, there was a span of 10 bases. The CDR3 spans 15 residues. The CDR3 is CASSLERVKNTEAFF. CDR3 bases: TGTGCCAGCAGCTTAGAGCGGGTCAAGAACACTGAAGCTTTCTTT.

The gene calls are TRBV7-2 and TRBJ2-7; a possible D gene is TRBD1 (5 bases). Trimming shortened V by 5 bases and J by 6 bases, and 17 bases separated the two germline ends. There are 14 residues in the CDR3. The germline CDR1 and CDR2 sequences are SGHTA and FQGNSA. DNA of the CDR3: TGTGCCAGCAGCACCAGGGAAATGGGTTCCGAGCAGTACTTC. The encoded protein is CASSTREMGSEQYF.

The rearrangement joins TRBV5-6 to TRBJ1-2; no clear D gene. CDR3 length equals 13 residues. V lost 1 base to trimming and J lost 3 bases, with 7 bases between them. Per germline, CDR1 SGHDT and CDR2 YYEEEE. The CDR3 DNA reads TGTGCCAGCAGCTTGCGGGAGGACTATGGCTACACCTTC. Translation: CASSLREDYGYTF.

The chain links TRBV9 to TRBJ2-3, with 9 bases that match TRBD2. The CDR3 is 14 amino acids. V trimming: 3 bases; J trimming: 6 bases; junction bases outside the gene matches: 5. Germline-derived CDR1 and CDR2 are SGDLS and YYNGEE. CDR3 coding DNA: TGTGCCAGCAGCGAGCGGGGGGCAAGGGATACGCAGTATTTT. This sequence encodes CASSERGARDTQYF.

The chain carries TRBV9 and TRBJ2-3, with D perhaps TRBD1 (6 bases). The germline V gene has CDR1 SGDLS and CDR2 YYNGEE. The CDR3 covers 17 residues. V shed 2 bases and J shed 0 bases, with 16 bases lying between them. As DNA, the CDR3 is TGTGCCAGCAGCGTGGCAGGGGCCGCTTCTAGCACAGATACGCAGTATTTT. Amino acids: CASSVAGAASSTDTQYF.

The chain joins TRBV19 to TRBJ1-1; 9 positions match TRBD1. Germline lookup yields CDR1 LNHDA and CDR2 SQIVND (reference sequence). There are 16 residues in the CDR3. V shed 6 bases and J 1 base; nucleotides not matched to a gene: 9. CDR3 loop: CASRITGGSQNTEAFF. The CDR3 DNA reads as TGTGCCAGTAGAATAACAGGGGGCAGCCAGAACACTGAAGCTTTCTTT.

This clone was found a few times. V is TRBV4-1 and J is TRBJ1-5; 7 bases fit TRBD1. The CDR3 loop spans 15 amino acids. V trimming: 4 bases; J trimming: 6 bases; junction bases outside the gene matches: 9. CDR1 and CDR2 from the germline V gene are MGHRA and YSYEKL. CDR3 loop: CASSPTGTNSQPQHF. The CDR3 DNA reads as TGCGCCAGCAGCCCGACAGGGACGAATAGTCAGCCCCAGCATTTT.

Only one count was recorded for this clone. J is TRBJ2-3 and V is TRBV12-3 or TRBV12-4; the match to TRBD2 covers 8 bases. The CDR3 contains 13 residues. V lost 6 bases, J lost 2 bases, and 1 base stayed unmatched. Here the CDR3 reads CASRGLATDTQYF. The CDR3 coding sequence is TGTGCCAGCAGAGGACTAGCCACAGATACGCAGTATTTT.

The CDR3 loop is CASIVSGNYGYTF. The CDR3 coding sequence is TGTGCCAGCATCGTCTCAGGGAACTATGGCTACACCTTC. V usage is TRBV12-3 or TRBV12-4 and J usage is TRBJ1-2; TRBD1 might be the D (5 bases). The CDR3 contains 13 residues. The V end lost 7 bases, the J end lost 2 bases, and 11 bases lay between the germline ends.

V and J are TRBV5-4 and TRBJ2-3; 7 nucleotides match TRBD1. CDR3 length: 14 residues. In germline, CDR1 is SGHNT, CDR2 YYREEE (reference sequence). V shed 1 base, J shed 5 bases, and the junction held 4 bases outside the gene matches. Here the CDR3 DNA reads TGTGCCAGCAGCTTGTACCAGGGGGAAGATACGCAGTATTTT. Amino acid sequence: CASSLYQGEDTQYF.

CDR3: CASSQFMNTEAFF. In nucleotides, the CDR3 is TGTGCCAGCAGCCAATTCATGAACACTGAAGCTTTCTTT. This chain uses TRBV3-1 (or the pseudogene TRBV3-2) with TRBJ1-1; D remains unclear. CDR1 and CDR2 from the germline V gene are LGHDT and YNNKEL (reference sequence). V was cut by 2 bases and J by 0 bases, with 4 bases left in between. This CDR3 is 13 amino acids long.

This clone was detected a few times. A much larger clonotype is one base distant, so this may be a read error. Other DNA sequences in the sample encode the same CDR3. V and J are TRBV11-2 and TRBJ1-1, with 9 positions matching TRBD1. The V gene end was trimmed by 4 bases and the J gene end by 2 bases; junction bases not matched to a gene: 2. CDR1 SGHAT and CDR2 FQNNGV come from the germline V gene. CDR3 length: 14 residues. In nucleotides, the CDR3 is TGTGCCAGCAGCTCGGGACAGGGCAACACTGAAGCTTTCTTT. Its translation is CASSSGQGNTEAFF.

V and J are TRBV7-8 and TRBJ2-2; TRBD1 aligns across 9 bases. CDR1 and CDR2 from the germline V gene are SGHVS and FQNEAQ. The CDR3 is made up of 16 amino acids. V lost 5 bases, J lost 6 bases, and 10 bases stayed unmatched. CDR3 sequence (DNA): TGTGCCAGCAGCATCGGTGCGAGACAGGGGGCCGGGGAGCTGTTTTTT. This translates into CASSIGARQGAGELFF.

DNA of the CDR3: TGTGCCAGCAGCCCGGGAGCGGGAGGGACCCAGTACTTC. This gives the protein CASSPGAGGTQYF. This rearrangement joins TRBV28 to TRBJ2-5; 9 nucleotides line up with TRBD2. CDR1 MDHEN and CDR2 SYDVKM come from the germline V gene. CDR3 length: 13 residues. V shed 6 bases and J 7 bases; nucleotides not matched to a gene: 6.

The genes are TRBV6-5 and TRBJ1-2; 8 bases are a match to TRBD1. Losses at the gene ends were 6 bases for V and 11 bases for J; bases not matched to a gene: 11. The CDR3 runs to 13 residues. Germline lookup yields CDR1 MNHEY and CDR2 SVGAGI. The CDR3 DNA follows: TGTGCCAGCAGCCCCAGACAGGGGATTGGGTACACCTTC. Translating it yields CASSPRQGIGYTF.

A remark on this clone: Other DNA sequences in this specimen translate into the identical CDR3. This rearrangement joins TRBV9 to TRBJ2-1, with 10 positions matching TRBD2. The V gene end was trimmed by 4 bases and the J gene end by 2 bases; junction bases not matched to a gene: 3. The CDR3 consists of 15 residues. The germline V gene encodes CDR1 SGDLS and CDR2 YYNGEE. Here the CDR3 reads CASSPAGGPYNEQFF. CDR3 coding DNA: TGTGCCAGCAGCCCAGCGGGGGGGCCCTACAATGAGCAGTTCTTC.

The chain uses TRBV7-6 and TRBJ2-1, with 12 bases aligning to TRBD2. After removal of 1 base from V and 4 bases from J, the junction contained 2 bases not matched to a gene. This CDR3 is 16 amino acids long. Germline V gene data show CDR1 as SGHVS and CDR2 as FNYEAQ. The CDR3 sequence is CASSLVTSGGYNEQFF. CDR3 sequence (DNA): TGTGCCAGCAGCTTAGTTACTAGCGGGGGGTACAATGAGCAGTTCTTC.